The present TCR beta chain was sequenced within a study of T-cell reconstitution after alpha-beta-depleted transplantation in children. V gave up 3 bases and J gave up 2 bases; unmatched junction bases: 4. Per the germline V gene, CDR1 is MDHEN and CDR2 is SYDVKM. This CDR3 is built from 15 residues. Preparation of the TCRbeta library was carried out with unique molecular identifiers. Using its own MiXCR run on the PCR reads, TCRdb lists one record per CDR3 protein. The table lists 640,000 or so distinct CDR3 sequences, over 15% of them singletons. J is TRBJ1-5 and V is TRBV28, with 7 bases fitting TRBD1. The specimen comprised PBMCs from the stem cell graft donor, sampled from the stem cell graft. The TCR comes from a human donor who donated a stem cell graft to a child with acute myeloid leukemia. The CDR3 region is CASSFLDRGNQPQHF. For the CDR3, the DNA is TGTGCCAGCAGTTTCCTCGACAGGGGCAATCAGCCCCAGCATTTT. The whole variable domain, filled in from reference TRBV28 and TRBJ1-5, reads DVKVTQSSRYLVKRTGEKVFLECVQDMDHENMFWYRQDPGLGLRLIYFSYDVKMKEKGDIPEGYSVSREKKERFSLILESASTNQTSMYLCASSFLDRGNQPQHFGDGTRLSIL.